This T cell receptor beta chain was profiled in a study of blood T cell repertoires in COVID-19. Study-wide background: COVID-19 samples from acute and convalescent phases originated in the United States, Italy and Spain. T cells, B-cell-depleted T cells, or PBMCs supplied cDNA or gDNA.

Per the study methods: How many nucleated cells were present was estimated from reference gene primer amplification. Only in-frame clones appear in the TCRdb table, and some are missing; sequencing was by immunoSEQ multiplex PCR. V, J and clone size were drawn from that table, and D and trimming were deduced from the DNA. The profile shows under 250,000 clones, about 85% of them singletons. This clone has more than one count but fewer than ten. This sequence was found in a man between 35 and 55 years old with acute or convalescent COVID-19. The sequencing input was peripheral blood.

The CDR3 protein is CASSWGQNRETQYF. The CDR3 nucleotides read TGTGCCAGCAGCTGGGGCCAGAATCGGGAGACCCAGTACTTC. The V call is TRBV7-2, the J call TRBJ2-5; D possibly corresponds to TRBD1 (5 bases). V was cut by 4 bases and J by 5 bases, with 14 bases left in between. The germline gives CDR1 SGHTA, CDR2 FQGNSA. The CDR3 runs 14 residues. Drawing the rest from reference TRBV7-2 and TRBJ2-5, the complete variable domain is GAGVSQSPSNKVTEKGKDVELRCDPISGHTALYWYRQSLGQGLEFLIYFQGNSAPDKSGLPSDRFSAERTGGSVSTLTIQRTQQEDSAVYLCASSWGQNRETQYFGPGTRLLVL.